This T cell receptor beta chain was sequenced for a study of human T cells and chemical hapten exposure (dated by TCRdb to the early 2020s). In the study overall: For sensitization, 2% DPC in acetone was applied to a 2 cm by 2 cm area of upper inner arm skin. Patients additionally received weekly therapeutic DPC doses to the scalp throughout the approximately 24-week study period. Patch testing was done on the upper back using Finn chambers containing 0.01% DPC, and results were scored after 6 days according to International Contact Dermatitis Research Group standards. Most of the patients in the cohort were female, and the cohort covered alopecia areata with under or over 50% scalp involvement, alopecia totalis and alopecia universalis. Libraries were pooled for sequencing, and variation in per-sample TCR yields was attributed mainly to small differences in library volumes within the pool. The study tracked peripheral blood TCR repertoire changes in vivo during primary and secondary sensitization to the hapten diphenylcyclopropenone (DPC) in alopecia patients. Patient blood was sampled pre-sensitization (week 0) and at 2, 6 and about 24 weeks after DPC sensitization. Some 29 alopecia patients gave blood for TCR sequencing at one to four time points (pre-sensitization, 2, 6 and 24 weeks).

Sample time point, as interpreted from the label and publication: pre-sensitization, week 0. Interpreted using the paper, the treatment or condition label stands for: therapeutic diphenylcyclopropenone sensitization with weekly scalp DPC. Blood at each patch-test visit was drawn before the patch test was applied. Patients were eligible if aged 18 to 70, diagnosed with alopecia and judged suitable for DPC therapy, and pregnant patients were excluded. Unfractionated whole blood was collected in Tempus Blood RNA tubes, and total RNA was extracted from that blood. Receptor amplification or capture employed RACE. TCRdb names NextSeq 500 as the instrument used. During library preparation, unique molecular identifiers were attached to individual cDNA molecules so that TCRs could be counted in a quantitative, reproducible way. Both TCR alpha and TCR beta chains were sequenced from each blood RNA sample. In the original analysis: The median number of TCRs per sample was 90,000 to 100,000, ranging from about 20,000 to 690,600. The Decombinator software suite was used to annotate the V, J and CDR3 of the TCR reads. For PS versus PT1 abundance plots, all samples were subsampled to the same number of TCRs (28,000). Expanded TCRs were defined as absent before sensitization and observed at least eight times at the 2-week time point. TCRdb itself trimmed the public reads at Q25 with fastp, ran MiXCR and retained productive beta chains. Rows with a matching CDR3 protein are joined into one entry that keeps the most common DNA and genes. TCRdb's processing, not the authors' own work, is the source of the V and J calls. The sample includes about 270,000 distinct CDR3 sequences, with roughly 7.7% observed a single time. The biggest ten clones account for about 1.1% of the sample.

General conclusions and limits of the study: Because every patient had alopecia, a presumed autoimmune disease, the patients' immune response might differ from that of healthy individuals. Repeated subsampling changed both the strength of the expansion versus patch-test correlation and the threshold at which the correlation became significant. Patch test score was positively correlated with the number of PT1 expanded TCRs, with significance at thresholds 8, 16 and 32 but not at 4. DPC sensitization did not change how many TCRs were above 1 in 1000 frequency, and no evidence was found of alterations in global repertoire structure. Significantly more large CDR3 similarity clusters were formed by expanded TCRs than by pre-sensitization or healthy control sets, consistent with antigen-driven responses.

V was cut back by 5 bases and J by 6 bases, leaving a gap of 5 bases between them. Measured from the cysteine to the phenylalanine, the CDR3 is 11 residues long. Here the CDR3 DNA is all that survives: 33 bases in frame from base 1. The germline V gene specifies ENHRY as CDR1 and SYGVKD as CDR2. Only a few counts were recorded for this clonotype. Its antigen remains undetermined. Per-nucleotide qualities are absent, and no much larger clonotype sits a single base away. This clonotype was obtained from a man between 18 and 29 years old with alopecia areata. Some clones in this sample may be carry-over from other donors' samples. The chain couples TRBV10-3 to TRBJ2-1; confidence is insufficient to name the D gene. Material: whole blood, obtained in connection with sensitization to the hapten diphenylcyclopropenone (DPC). The CDR3 corresponds to CAISPSNEQFF. Read as DNA, the sequence is TGTGCCATCAGTCCCAGCAATGAGCAGTTCTTC.